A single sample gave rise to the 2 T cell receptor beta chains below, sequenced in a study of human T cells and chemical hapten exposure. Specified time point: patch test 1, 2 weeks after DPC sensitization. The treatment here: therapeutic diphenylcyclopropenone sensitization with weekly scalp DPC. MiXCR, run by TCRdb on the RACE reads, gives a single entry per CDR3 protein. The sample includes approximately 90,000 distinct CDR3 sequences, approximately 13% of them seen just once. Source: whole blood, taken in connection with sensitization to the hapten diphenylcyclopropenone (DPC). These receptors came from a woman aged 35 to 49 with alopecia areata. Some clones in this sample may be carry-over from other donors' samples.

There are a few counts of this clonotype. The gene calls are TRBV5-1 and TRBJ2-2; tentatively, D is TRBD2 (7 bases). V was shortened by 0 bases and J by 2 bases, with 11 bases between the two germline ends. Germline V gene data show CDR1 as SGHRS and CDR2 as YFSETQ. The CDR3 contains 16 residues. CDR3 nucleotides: TGCGCCAGCAGCTTGGACGCGGGGGCCAACACCGGGGAGCTGTTTTTT. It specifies CASSLDAGANTGELFF.

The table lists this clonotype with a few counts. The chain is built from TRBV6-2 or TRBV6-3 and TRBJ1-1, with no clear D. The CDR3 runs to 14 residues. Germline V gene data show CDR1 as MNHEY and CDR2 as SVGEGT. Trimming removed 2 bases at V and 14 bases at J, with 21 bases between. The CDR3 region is CASSYLQSYHPGFF. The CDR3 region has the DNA TGTGCCAGCAGTTACCTGCAGAGCTACCACCCAGGCTTCTTT.